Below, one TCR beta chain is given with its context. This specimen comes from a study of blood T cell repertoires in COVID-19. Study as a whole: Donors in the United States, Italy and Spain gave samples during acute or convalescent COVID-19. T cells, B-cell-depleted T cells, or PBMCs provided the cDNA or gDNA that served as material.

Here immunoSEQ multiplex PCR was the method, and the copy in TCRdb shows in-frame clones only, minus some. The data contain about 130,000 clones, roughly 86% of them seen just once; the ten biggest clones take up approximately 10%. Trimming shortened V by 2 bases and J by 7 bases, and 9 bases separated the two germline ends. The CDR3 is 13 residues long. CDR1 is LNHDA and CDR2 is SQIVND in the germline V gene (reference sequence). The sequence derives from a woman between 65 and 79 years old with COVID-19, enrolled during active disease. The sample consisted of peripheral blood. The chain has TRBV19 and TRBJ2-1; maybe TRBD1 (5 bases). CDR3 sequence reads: CASSIRQLNEQFF. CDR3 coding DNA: TGTGCCAGTAGTATACGACAGTTAAATGAGCAGTTCTTC. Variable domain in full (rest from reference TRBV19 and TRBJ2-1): DGGITQSPKYLFRKEGQNVTLSCEQNLNHDAMYWYRQDPGQGLRLIYYSQIVNDFQKGDIAEGYSVSREKKESFPLTVTSAQKNPTAFYLCASSIRQLNEQFFGPGTRLTVL.